This entry lists 23 T cell receptor beta chains sequenced from one sample in a study of radiotherapy plus CTLA-4 blockade in lung cancer. Sequencing used immunoSEQ multiplex PCR; TCRdb keeps in-frame clones, though not all of them. There are tens of thousands of clones in the sample; approximately 80% occur only once, and around 17% lies in the top ten. The sequenced sample was peripheral blood, obtained from a patient treated with radiotherapy plus ipilimumab. These receptors all come from a human donor with non-small cell lung cancer who had a complete response to radiotherapy plus ipilimumab.

The rearrangement links TRBV7-9 to TRBJ1-2; 7 bases are shared with TRBD1. The V gene's germline CDR1 is SEHNR and CDR2 FQNEAQ (reference sequence). CDR3 length: 15 amino acids. With V trimmed by 4 bases and J by 2 bases, 7 bases remained unmatched. The CDR3 reads CASSWDSPRNYGYTF. The CDR3 DNA reads TGTGCCAGCAGCTGGGACAGCCCTAGAAACTATGGCTACACCTTC.

The gene calls are TRBV2 and TRBJ1-5; 8 nucleotides align to TRBD1. The trim removed 2 bases at V and 0 bases at J, leaving 6 bases unmatched. Germline lookup yields CDR1 SNHLY and CDR2 FYNNEI. This CDR3 contains 17 residues. CDR3 residues: CASSERAGGYSNQPQHF. In nucleotides, the CDR3 is TGTGCCAGCAGTGAAAGGGCAGGGGGCTATAGCAATCAGCCCCAGCATTTT.

Notes on this clone: In this CDR3 the conserved last residue, phenylalanine or tryptophan, is missing, so a read error is likely. J is TRBJ1-6 and V is TRBV6-5; 7 bases fit TRBD1. CDR1 is MNHEY and CDR2 is SVGAGI in the germline V gene. V lost 0 bases and J lost 7; bases outside the gene matches: 3. This CDR3 spans 15 amino acids. In DNA form, the CDR3 reads TGTGCCAGCAGTTACTCGACAGGGAACAATTCACCCCTCCACTCT. Amino acid sequence: CASSYSTGNNSPLHS.

The rearrangement joins TRBV7-9 to TRBJ2-7, with 9 bases that match TRBD2. This CDR3 contains 15 residues. Losses at the gene ends were 1 base for V and 6 bases for J; bases not matched to a gene: 7. Germline V gene data show CDR1 as SEHNR and CDR2 as FQNEAQ (reference sequence). The CDR3, as DNA: TGTGCCAGCAGCTTAGAACCGGCGGGGGGGACCGAGCAGTACGTC. This encodes CASSLEPAGGTEQYV.

This rearrangement joins TRBV27 to TRBJ2-3; 7 nucleotides line up with TRBD2. Losses at the gene ends were 10 bases for V and 5 bases for J; bases not matched to a gene: 12. The CDR3 sequence is 14 residues long. Germline lookup yields CDR1 MNHEY and CDR2 SMNVEV (reference sequence). The CDR3 is CATALGRAGDTQYF. The CDR3 DNA reads as TGTGCCACAGCTTTAGGGAGGGCCGGAGATACGCAGTATTTT.

The chain carries TRBV7-2 and TRBJ2-1; no clear D. The CDR3 is 15 amino acids. With 3 bases removed from V and 5 bases from J, the gap between germline ends came to 14 bases. Germline V gene data show CDR1 as SGHTA and CDR2 as FQGNSA. The CDR3 bases are TGTGCCAGCAGCTTTAGACTCGAACTACACAATGAGCAGTTCTTC. Translated: CASSFRLELHNEQFF.

This chain uses TRBV7-2 with TRBJ1-5; weak D call: TRBD1 (5 bases). This CDR3 has 12 residues. The V and J ends lost 2 bases and 7 bases respectively, with 6 bases between them. Germline V gene lookup returns CDR1 SGHTA and CDR2 FQGNSA. The CDR3, as DNA: TGTGCCAGCAGCTTACAGGGCCAGCCCCAGCATTTT. Encoded protein: CASSLQGQPQHF.

The rearrangement links TRBV30 to TRBJ2-3, with 12 bases lining up with TRBD2. Germline CDR1 is GTSNPN and CDR2 is SVGIG (reference sequence). This CDR3 region has 20 residues. Trimming took 1 base from V and 0 from J; bases not matched to a gene: 14. This CDR3 is CAWSGMLAGGLKSSTDTQYF. DNA for the CDR3: TGTGCCTGGAGTGGTATGCTAGCGGGGGGGCTGAAAAGTAGCACAGATACGCAGTATTTT.

The chain links TRBV5-1 to TRBJ2-2; D perhaps matches TRBD1 (6 bases). Germline V CDR1 and CDR2: SGHRS, YFSETQ. This CDR3 contains 17 residues. Deletions cut 3 bases from V and 5 bases from J, with 20 bases between. The CDR3 sequence is CASSSAGTRLETGELFF. The CDR3 region has the DNA TGCGCCAGCAGCTCTGCCGGGACAAGGTTAGAGACCGGGGAGCTGTTTTTT.

The chain recombines TRBV29-1 with TRBJ2-1; TRBD1 is a possible D gene (6 bases). V shed 5 bases and J shed 6 bases, with 14 bases lying between them. Germline CDR1 is SQVTM and CDR2 is ANQGSEA. This CDR3 has 13 residues. The CDR3 is CSVSGTPSNEQFF. The CDR3 DNA reads TGCAGCGTTTCCGGGACACCCAGCAATGAGCAGTTCTTC.

CDR3 sequence: CATSDRASNQPQHF. The DNA for the CDR3 is TGTGCCACCTCAGACAGGGCTAGCAATCAGCCCCAGCATTTT. The chain links TRBV19 to TRBJ1-5; 7 bases agree with TRBD1. J gave up 0 bases and V 10 bases, and 6 bases lay outside the gene matches. The CDR3 contains 14 residues. CDR1 LNHDA and CDR2 SQIVND come from the germline V gene (reference sequence).

CDR3 region: CASSQGAGQQYNEQFF. DNA of the CDR3: TGCGCCAGCAGCCAGGGGGCGGGACAGCAATACAATGAGCAGTTCTTC. V usage is TRBV4-1 and J usage is TRBJ2-1, with D possibly TRBD1 on 7 matching bases. The CDR3 is 16 amino acids. The germline CDR1 and CDR2 sequences are MGHRA and YSYEKL. Trimming shortened V by 3 bases and J by 4 bases, and 16 bases separated the two germline ends.

The gene calls are TRBV5-1 and TRBJ2-7; 7 bases are shared with TRBD1. With 4 bases clipped from V and 0 bases from J, the junction kept 7 bases outside the gene matches. The CDR3 extends over 15 amino acids. Per the germline V gene, CDR1 is SGHRS and CDR2 is YFSETQ. The CDR3 spells CASSPSTGSSYEQYF. CDR3 in DNA: TGCGCCAGCAGCCCCTCGACAGGGAGCTCCTACGAGCAGTACTTC.

The V gene is TRBV10-1, the J gene TRBJ2-7; no clear D. V was clipped by 0 bases and J by 3 bases, with 12 bases between them. This CDR3 contains 15 residues. CDR1 and CDR2 from the germline V gene are WNHNN and SYGVQD (reference sequence). CDR3 nucleotides: TGCGCCAGCAGTGAGTCGGGCCGAACCAACTACGAGCAGTACTTC. Translation: CASSESGRTNYEQYF.

The J gene is TRBJ1-1, the V gene TRBV12-5; 7 bases line up with TRBD1. The V segment lost 5 bases and the J segment 2 bases; nucleotides outside the gene matches: 5. Germline V lookup: CDR1 LGHNT, CDR2 FRNRAP. The CDR3 spans 14 residues. CDR3 nucleotide sequence: TGTGCTAGTGGTATGACAGGGCGAAACACTGAAGCTTTCTTT. Amino acids: CASGMTGRNTEAFF.

The chain recombines TRBV5-1 with TRBJ2-2; TRBD2 agrees at 14 bases. Trimming cost V 7 bases and J 6 bases; bases outside gene matches: 5. This CDR3 region has 15 residues. Germline CDR1 and CDR2: SGHRS and YFSETQ. CDR3 nucleotide sequence: TGCGCCAGCCACCTGACTAGCGGGAGGGCCGGGGAGCTGTTTTTT. Protein sequence: CASHLTSGRAGELFF.

The rearrangement joins TRBV6-1 to TRBJ1-2; 9 nucleotides align to TRBD1. This CDR3 spans 15 amino acids. Germline loops: CDR1 MNHNS, CDR2 SASEGT. J was trimmed by 4 bases and V by 1 base; bases with no gene match: 4. The CDR3 protein is CASSEVGTGSYGYTF. CDR3 in DNA: TGTGCCAGCAGTGAAGTTGGGACAGGGTCCTATGGCTACACCTTC.

The sample holds a few counts of this clone. The chain carries TRBV15 and TRBJ1-5; no clear D. Germline V CDR1 and CDR2: LNHNV, YYDKDF (reference sequence). Trimming stripped 0 bases from V and 2 bases from J, with 5 bases between. The CDR3 is made up of 14 amino acids. The CDR3 protein is CATSRDSGNQPQHF. For the CDR3, the DNA is TGTGCCACCAGCAGAGATAGTGGCAATCAGCCCCAGCATTTT.

J is TRBJ2-7 and V is TRBV5-1, with D possibly matching TRBD2 (5 bases). The CDR3 covers 14 residues. With 4 bases removed from V and 2 bases from J, the gap between germline ends came to 13 bases. Germline-derived CDR1 and CDR2 are SGHRS and YFSETQ. The DNA of the CDR3 is TGCGCCAGCAGCGAGAACCGGGAACCCTACGAGCAGTACTTC. This encodes CASSENREPYEQYF.

This clone was seen once. The chain has TRBV20-1 and TRBJ2-3; D perhaps matches TRBD2 (5 bases). CDR1 is DFQATT, CDR2 SNEGSKA, per germline (reference sequence). CDR3 size: 11 residues. The CDR3 reads CRGISGDTQYF. DNA for the CDR3: TGCAGGGGAATAAGCGGTGATACGCAGTATTTT.

CDR3 amino acids: CASSPEQGLANYGYTF. The CDR3 nucleotides are TGTGCCAGCAGCCCAGAACAGGGGCTGGCTAACTATGGCTACACCTTC. The genes are TRBV5-5 and TRBJ1-2; 7 bases fit TRBD1. This CDR3 is built from 16 residues. V lost 4 bases and J lost 0; bases outside the gene matches: 9. The germline V gene has CDR1 SGHKS and CDR2 YYEKEE (reference sequence).

V gene TRBV7-9 combines with J gene TRBJ2-1; tentative D call: TRBD1 (6 bases). In germline, CDR1 is SEHNR, CDR2 FQNEAQ (reference sequence). This CDR3 region has 13 residues. V lost 5 bases, J lost 5 bases, and 10 bases lay in between. CDR3 sequence: CASSPGQNNEQFF. CDR3 bases: TGTGCCAGCAGCCCCGGACAGAACAATGAGCAGTTCTTC.

The chain uses TRBV7-2 and TRBJ2-2; 11 positions agree with TRBD1. The CDR3 has 15 residues. The J segment lost 3 bases and the V segment lost 4 bases, leaving 1 base of the junction unmatched. CDR1 is SGHTA and CDR2 is FQGNSA in the germline V gene. The CDR3 loop is CASSWDRGDTGELFF. The CDR3 DNA sequence: TGTGCCAGCAGCTGGGACAGGGGGGACACCGGGGAGCTGTTTTTT. Looking up the rest from reference TRBV7-2 and TRBJ2-2 gives the full variable domain: GAGVSQSPSNKVTEKGKDVELRCDPISGHTALYWYRQSLGQGLEFLIYFQGNSAPDKSGLPSDRFSAERTGGSVSTLTIQRTQQEDSAVYLCASSWDRGDTGELFFGEGSRLTVL.